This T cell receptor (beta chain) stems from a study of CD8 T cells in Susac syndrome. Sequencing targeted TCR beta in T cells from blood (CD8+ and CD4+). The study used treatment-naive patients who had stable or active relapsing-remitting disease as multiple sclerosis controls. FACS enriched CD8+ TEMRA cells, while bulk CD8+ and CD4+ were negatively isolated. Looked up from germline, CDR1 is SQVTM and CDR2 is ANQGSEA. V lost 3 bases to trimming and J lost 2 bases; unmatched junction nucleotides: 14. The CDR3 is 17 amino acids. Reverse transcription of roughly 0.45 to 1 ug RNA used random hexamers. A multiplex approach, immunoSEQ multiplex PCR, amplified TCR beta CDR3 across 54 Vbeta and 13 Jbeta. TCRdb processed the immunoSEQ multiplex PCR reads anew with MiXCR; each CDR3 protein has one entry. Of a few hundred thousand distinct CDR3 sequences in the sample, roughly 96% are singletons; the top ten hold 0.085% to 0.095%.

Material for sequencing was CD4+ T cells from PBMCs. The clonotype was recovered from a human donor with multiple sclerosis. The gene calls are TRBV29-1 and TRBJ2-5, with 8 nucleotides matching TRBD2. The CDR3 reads CSVDVRGTRENQETQYF. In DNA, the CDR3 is TGCAGCGTTGATGTTAGGGGGACTAGAGAAAATCAAGAGACCCAGTACTTC.